These 3 T cell receptor beta chains came from one sample sequenced in a study of T cell repertoires in cytomegalovirus infection. TCRdb independently ran MiXCR on the reads; one entry per CDR3 protein. The repertoire consists of 600,000 to 800,000 distinct CDR3 sequences, with approximately 25% occurring once and the leading ten covering under 8.5%. The source material was CD8+ T cells from PBMCs. These receptors came from a human donor in good health (CMV status not recorded). Some clones in this sample may be carry-over from other donors' samples.

This clonotype turned up a few times. This chain uses TRBV29-1 with TRBJ1-2; D is possibly TRBD1 (6 bases). The CDR3 covers 14 residues. Germline values: CDR1 SQVTM, CDR2 ANQGSEA. V was trimmed by 2 bases and J by 0 bases, leaving 10 bases between them. For the CDR3, the DNA is TGCAGCGTTGAAACGGGACAATCTAACTATGGCTACACCTTC. It specifies CSVETGQSNYGYTF.

V and J are TRBV12-5 and TRBJ2-7, with D possibly being TRBD2 (5 bases). The V end was cut by 1 base, the J end by 7 bases, with 5 bases between. The CDR3 consists of 11 residues. From germline, CDR1 is LGHNT and CDR2 FRNRAP. The CDR3 DNA reads as TGTGCTAGTGGTTTGGGAGGGGAGCAGTACTTC. Its translation: CASGLGGEQYF.

This chain joins TRBV28 and TRBJ1-1; no definite D call. This CDR3 comprises 11 residues. V was shortened by 6 bases and J by 6 bases, with 8 bases between the two germline ends. Germline-derived CDR1 and CDR2 are MDHEN and SYDVKM. The CDR3 DNA sequence: TGTGCCAGCAGATTAAGAGCTGAAGCTTTCTTT. Its protein is CASRLRAEAFF.